This T cell receptor beta chain was identified during a study of CD8+ T cells in alopecia areata. About the study: C3H/HeJ graft donors with spontaneous alopecia, aged 6-12 months, supplied skin that was transplanted onto female C3H/HeJ mice aged 7-10 weeks.

Only a few counts were recorded for this clone. The gene names given are mouse names. Read sequence stops 4 residues before the CDR3 end, and the germline J gene provides the missing end. Once RNA had been extracted, it was reverse transcribed into cDNA to act as the sequencing template. Measured with immunoSEQ multiplex PCR; TCRdb has only the in-frame clones, and not every one. The sample has some 110,000 clones, none seen only once. The CDR3 covers 17 residues. Germline loops: CDR1 NNHDY, CDR2 SYVADS. J gave up 3 bases and V 5 bases, and 12 bases lay outside the gene matches. The V call is TRBV13-3, the J call TRBJ2-3; TRBD1 matches 10 bases. Input material: lesional skin. The receptor was derived from a C3H/HeJ mouse with alopecia areata. The strain is characterized by the MHC haplotype H2-k. The sequenced part of the CDR3 DNA is TGTGCCAGCAGAACCAACACCGGGACAGGGGACGCAGAA. This translates into CASRTNTGTGDAE. The CDR3 as a whole reads CASRTNTGTGDAETLYF.